One and the same sample provided the 15 T cell receptor beta chains below, sequenced in a study of CD8 T cells in ankylosing spondylitis. One entry per CDR3 protein, called by TCRdb with MiXCR from the 5' RACE reads. The table includes more than 30,000 distinct CDR3 sequences, approximately 10% detected once. Sequenced material: synovial fluid, either unsorted or a sorted T cell fraction (not recorded which). The origin of the receptors is a male donor with ankylosing spondylitis.

The gene calls are TRBV6-2 or TRBV6-3 and TRBJ1-5, with 7 positions matching TRBD1. CDR1 and CDR2 (germline): MNHEY, SVGEGT. The trim removed 7 bases at V and 5 bases at J, leaving 17 bases unmatched. The CDR3 is made up of 17 amino acids. This CDR3 reads CASTNNPGQDDDQPQHF. CDR3 nucleotides: TGTGCCAGCACCAATAATCCCGGACAGGACGATGATCAGCCCCAGCATTTT.

This clonotype was seen more than once but under ten times. The rearrangement links TRBV6-5 to TRBJ2-7; TRBD2 agrees at 10 bases. The CDR3 is made up of 17 amino acids. Germline CDR1 MNHEY, CDR2 SVGAGI. J lost 4 bases, V lost 1 base, and 10 bases had no gene match. CDR3: CASSYFQREGPGYEQYF. CDR3 coding DNA: TGTGCCAGCAGTTACTTTCAGCGGGAGGGACCGGGATACGAGCAGTACTTC.

The chain uses TRBV7-9 and TRBJ2-7; the D gene could be TRBD1 or TRBD2 (5 bases each). The CDR3 has 14 amino acids. Germline values: CDR1 SEHNR, CDR2 FQNEAQ (reference sequence). V lost 5 bases to trimming and J lost 7 bases, with 18 bases between them. CDR3 residues: CASSDQGRAAEQYF. The CDR3 DNA sequence: TGTGCCAGCAGCGACCAGGGACGCGCCGCGGAGCAGTACTTC.

The CDR3 loop is CASSLVDRDYEQYF. CDR3 nucleotide sequence: TGTGCCAGCAGCTTAGTGGACAGGGACTACGAGCAGTACTTC. The chain combines TRBV7-8 with TRBJ2-7; TRBD1 agrees at 8 bases. J lost 3 bases, V lost 1 base, and 2 bases had no gene match. CDR3 size: 14 residues. Germline values: CDR1 SGHVS, CDR2 FQNEAQ. Combining the CDR3 with reference TRBV7-8 and TRBJ2-7 gives the whole variable domain GAGVSQSPRYKVAKRGQDVALRCDPISGHVSLFWYQQALGQGPEFLTYFQNEAQLDKSGLPSDRFFAERPEGSVSTLKIQRTQQEDSAVYLCASSLVDRDYEQYFGPGTRLTVT.

This clonotype was counted a few times. The chain is built from TRBV24-1 and TRBJ2-1; D is undetermined. Germline-derived CDR1 and CDR2 are KGHDR and SFDVKD. The CDR3 is made up of 17 amino acids. Trimming left V 2 bases short and J 5 bases short, with 18 bases between. CDR3 loop: CATSDSGGPSWNNEQFF. CDR3 nucleotide sequence: TGTGCCACCAGTGATTCTGGCGGACCAAGCTGGAACAATGAGCAGTTCTTC.

This clonotype was observed many times. The V gene is TRBV12-5, the J gene TRBJ2-1; D not certain. This CDR3 spans 13 amino acids. Trimming took off 5 bases at V and 6 bases at J, with 11 bases between the two ends. The V gene's germline CDR1 is LGHNT and CDR2 FRNRAP. The CDR3 sequence is CASGPRPTNEQFF. CDR3 DNA sequence: TGTGCTAGTGGTCCCCGTCCCACCAATGAGCAGTTCTTC.

The V call is TRBV6-1, the J call TRBJ2-7, with D perhaps matching TRBD2 (5 bases). Germline V CDR1 and CDR2: MNHNS, SASEGT. Trimming shortened V by 8 bases and J by 2 bases, and 10 bases separated the two germline ends. The CDR3 has 12 residues. CDR3 sequence: CASGEPTYEQYF. The CDR3 DNA reads TGTGCCAGCGGGGAGCCTACCTACGAGCAGTACTTC.

The chain combines TRBV2 with TRBJ1-5, with TRBD1 as a possible D gene (5 bases). Trimming removed 8 bases at V and 0 bases at J, with 11 bases between. CDR1 is SNHLY and CDR2 is FYNNEI in the germline V gene. The CDR3 runs to 14 residues. CDR3 coding DNA: TGTGCCAGCTCCCCGGGGGATAGCAATCAGCCCCAGCATTTT. This sequence encodes CASSPGDSNQPQHF.

This clonotype was detected many times. This chain joins TRBV7-6 and TRBJ2-7; D call uncertain. Germline V gives CDR1 SGHVS, CDR2 FNYEAQ. The CDR3 is 15 amino acids. The V end lost 0 bases, the J end lost 3 bases, and 12 bases lay between the germline ends. CDR3 in amino acids: CASSLAELQVYEQYF. In DNA form, the CDR3 reads TGTGCCAGCAGCTTAGCGGAACTTCAGGTCTACGAGCAGTACTTC.

The table lists this clonotype with many counts. This chain connects TRBV12-3 or TRBV12-4 to TRBJ2-1; 7 nucleotides match TRBD1. The CDR3 consists of 13 residues. V shed 7 bases and J 6 bases; nucleotides not matched to a gene: 6. In DNA, the CDR3 is TGTGCCAGCACCCAGGGACAGACCAATGAGCAGTTCTTC. It specifies CASTQGQTNEQFF.

This clonotype was found many times. The chain uses TRBV29-1 and TRBJ1-2, with a tentative D call TRBD1 (5 bases). Germline lookup yields CDR1 SQVTM and CDR2 ANQGSEA. Deletions cut 4 bases from V and 5 bases from J, with 11 bases between. The CDR3 extends over 12 amino acids. The CDR3 nucleotides are TGCAGCGTTGGTGGGGGTCTTTATGGCTACACCTTC. This gives the protein CSVGGGLYGYTF.

Ten or more counts support this clonotype. The chain employs TRBV12-3 or TRBV12-4 and TRBJ2-7, with 9 bases fitting TRBD2. This CDR3 spans 15 amino acids. Trimming at V came to 5 bases and at J to 5 bases, leaving 10 bases not matched to a gene. CDR3 coding DNA: TGTGCCAGCAGTGGGGGGTTGGTAGCGGGAGACGAGCAGTACTTC. Translated: CASSGGLVAGDEQYF.

Only a few counts were recorded for this clonotype. This chain joins TRBV4-2 and TRBJ2-7; 8 bases map to TRBD2. V shed 0 bases and J 2 bases; nucleotides not matched to a gene: 3. The CDR3 has 15 amino acids. CDR1 is LGHNA and CDR2 is YNFKEQ in the germline V gene. CDR3 sequence: CASSQDTAGAYEQYF. In DNA form, the CDR3 reads TGTGCCAGCAGCCAAGATACAGCGGGAGCCTACGAGCAGTACTTC.

This rearrangement joins TRBV9 to TRBJ2-7, with D perhaps TRBD1 or TRBD2 (5 bases each). This CDR3 region has 13 residues. Trimming took off 2 bases at V and 2 bases at J, with 8 bases between the two ends. CDR1 SGDLS and CDR2 YYNGEE come from the germline V gene. The CDR3 sequence: CASSVGAAYEQYF. DNA for the CDR3: TGTGCCAGCAGCGTCGGGGCGGCCTACGAGCAGTACTTC.

This clonotype was counted ten times or more. This chain uses TRBV20-1 with TRBJ2-5; 7 bases fit TRBD2. The ends lost 7 bases at V and 5 bases at J; junction bases unmatched: 19. From germline, CDR1 is DFQATT and CDR2 SNEGSKA (reference sequence). The CDR3 sequence is 16 residues long. The CDR3, as DNA: TGCAGTGTTCTTAGATGGGGGGAGGGCACGCGTGAGACCCAGTACTTC. It codes for CSVLRWGEGTRETQYF.